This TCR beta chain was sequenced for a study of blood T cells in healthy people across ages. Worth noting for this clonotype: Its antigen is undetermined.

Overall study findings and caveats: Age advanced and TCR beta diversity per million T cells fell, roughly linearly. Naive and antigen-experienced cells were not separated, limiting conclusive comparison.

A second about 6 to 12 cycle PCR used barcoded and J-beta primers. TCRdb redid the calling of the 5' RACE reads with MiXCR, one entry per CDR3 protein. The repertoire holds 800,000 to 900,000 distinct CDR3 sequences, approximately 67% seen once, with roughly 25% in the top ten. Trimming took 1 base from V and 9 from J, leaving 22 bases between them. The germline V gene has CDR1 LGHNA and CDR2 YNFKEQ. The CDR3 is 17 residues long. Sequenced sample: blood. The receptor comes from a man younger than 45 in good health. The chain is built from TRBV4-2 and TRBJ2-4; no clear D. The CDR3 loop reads CASSQVAYRDQSTIQYF. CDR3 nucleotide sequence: TGTGCCAGCAGCCAAGTGGCCTACAGAGACCAAAGTACCATTCAGTACTTC.